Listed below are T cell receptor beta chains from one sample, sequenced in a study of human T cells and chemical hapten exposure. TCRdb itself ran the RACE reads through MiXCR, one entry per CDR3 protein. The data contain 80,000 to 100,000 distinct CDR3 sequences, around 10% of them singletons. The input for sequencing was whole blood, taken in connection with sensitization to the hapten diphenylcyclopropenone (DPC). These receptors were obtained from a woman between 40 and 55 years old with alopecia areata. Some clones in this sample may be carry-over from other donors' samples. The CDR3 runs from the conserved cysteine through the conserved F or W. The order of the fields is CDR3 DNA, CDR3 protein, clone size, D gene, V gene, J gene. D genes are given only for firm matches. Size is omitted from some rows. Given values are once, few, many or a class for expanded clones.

DNA: TGCGCCACGCGTGATTGGGCAGGGGAAGACTATGGCTACACCTTC
CDR3: CATRDWAGEDYGYTF
size: few
D: .
V: TRBV10-2
J: TRBJ1-2

DNA: TGTGCCAGCAGTCCACGACAGGCCCTGAACACCGGGGAGCTGTTTTTT
CDR3: CASSPRQALNTGELFF
size: few
D: .
V: TRBV6-5
J: TRBJ2-2

DNA: TGTGCCAGCAGTGTCGGGACCGGAGCTACCCAGTACTTC
CDR3: CASSVGTGATQYF
size: many
D: .
V: TRBV12-3/TRBV12-4
J: TRBJ2-5

DNA: TGCGCCAGCAGCTTGCCAGGGGGCGCGGTTGGCTACACCTTC
CDR3: CASSLPGGAVGYTF
size: few
D: TRBD1
V: TRBV5-1
J: TRBJ1-2

DNA: TGTGCCAGCAGTTTGCAGGGAGGACTTAGGGGTGAGCAGTTCTTC
CDR3: CASSLQGGLRGEQFF
size: many
D: .
V: TRBV28
J: TRBJ2-1

DNA: TGCGCCAGCATCGTGGGACATGAAGGCTGCGAGCAGTACTTC
CDR3: CASIVGHEGCEQYF
size: .
D: .
V: TRBV10-1
J: TRBJ2-7

DNA: TGTGCCAGCAGTTTAATCCGGGGAACGGATGGGGGAGCCACTGAAGCTTTCTTT
CDR3: CASSLIRGTDGGATEAFF
size: many
D: .
V: TRBV27
J: TRBJ1-1

DNA: TGTGCCAGCAGCCAAGATCGGGGAGGGGCGGACAATGAGCAGTTCTTC
CDR3: CASSQDRGGADNEQFF
size: many
D: TRBD2
V: TRBV3-1
J: TRBJ2-1

DNA: TGTGCCAGCAGCCGGGACAGCTTAATCTACGAGCAGTACTTC
CDR3: CASSRDSLIYEQYF
size: many
D: TRBD1
V: TRBV6-2/TRBV6-3
J: TRBJ2-7

DNA: TGTGCCAGCAGCTTAATGGGGGGGCTTACCTACAATGAGCAGTTCTTC
CDR3: CASSLMGGLTYNEQFF
size: many
D: .
V: TRBV7-2
J: TRBJ2-1

DNA: TGTGCCACCAGCCCTAGGGGAGGAGGGGACAATGAGCAGTTCTTC
CDR3: CATSPRGGGDNEQFF
size: many
D: .
V: TRBV15
J: TRBJ2-1

DNA: TGTGCCAGTAAGTCCCTGGGGCCTAATACAGGCCTGAACACTGAAGCTTTCTTT
CDR3: CASKSLGPNTGLNTEAFF
size: many
D: .
V: TRBV19
J: TRBJ1-1

DNA: TGCGCCACCTTAGCGGGGGGGGCGGATACGCAGTATTTT
CDR3: CATLAGGADTQYF
size: many
D: TRBD2
V: TRBV10-2
J: TRBJ2-3

DNA: TGTGCCAGCAGCTCCCTAGCGGGGATTGGGGAGCAGTACTTC
CDR3: CASSSLAGIGEQYF
size: many
D: TRBD2
V: TRBV11-2
J: TRBJ2-7

DNA: TGTGCCAGCAGTTTGTACGGGGCGAGGGACACAGATACGCAGTATTTT
CDR3: CASSLYGARDTDTQYF
size: few
D: .
V: TRBV12-3/TRBV12-4
J: TRBJ2-3

DNA: TGTGCCAGCAGATTTAGCGGCACAGATACGCAGTATTTT
CDR3: CASRFSGTDTQYF
size: .
D: .
V: TRBV7-2
J: TRBJ2-3

DNA: TGCGCCAGCAGCCAAGATTTATGGGGGATCGAGCAGTACTTC
CDR3: CASSQDLWGIEQYF
size: .
D: .
V: TRBV4-3
J: TRBJ2-7

DNA: TGTGCCAGCAGTGCACAACGGAGCAATCAGCCCCAGCATTTT
CDR3: CASSAQRSNQPQHF
size: few
D: .
V: TRBV6-1
J: TRBJ1-5

DNA: TGTGCCACCAGTGTGGGGATTGACACTGAAGCTTTCTTT
CDR3: CATSVGIDTEAFF
size: few
D: .
V: TRBV24-1
J: TRBJ1-1

DNA: TGTGCCAGCAGCTTAGCGCAAGGGCCAGACTATGGCTACACCTTC
CDR3: CASSLAQGPDYGYTF
size: many
D: .
V: TRBV7-2
J: TRBJ1-2

DNA: TGTGCCAGCGAGGACAGGGGGGACACCGGGGAGCTGTTTTTT
CDR3: CASEDRGDTGELFF
size: many
D: TRBD1
V: TRBV30
J: TRBJ2-2

DNA: TGTGCCAGCAGCATTTGGACGGTTCCTAACTATGGCTACACCTTC
CDR3: CASSIWTVPNYGYTF
size: .
D: .
V: TRBV12-3/TRBV12-4
J: TRBJ1-2

DNA: TGTGCCAGCAGTTTCCAACTGCGGGGGATGGAGACCCAGTACTTC
CDR3: CASSFQLRGMETQYF
size: many
D: TRBD2
V: TRBV6-5
J: TRBJ2-5

DNA: TGTGCCAGCAGCCTCCTCTCCGGGACAAAGAACACTGAAGCTTTCTTT
CDR3: CASSLLSGTKNTEAFF
size: .
D: .
V: TRBV7-9
J: TRBJ1-1

DNA: TGTGCCAGCAGCTTGTGGACAGGGGTCCATCAGCCCCAGCATTTT
CDR3: CASSLWTGVHQPQHF
size: .
D: TRBD1
V: TRBV7-3
J: TRBJ1-5

DNA: TGTGCCAGCCGGGGGGCTAGGCTTTACGTCGGGGAGCAGTACTTC
CDR3: CASRGARLYVGEQYF
size: many
D: .
V: TRBV6-2/TRBV6-3
J: TRBJ2-7

DNA: TGTGCCAGCAGCCCCAGCGGATGGGGCGAAGGCTACACCTTC
CDR3: CASSPSGWGEGYTF
size: many
D: .
V: TRBV7-8
J: TRBJ1-2

DNA: TGTGCCAGCAGTGAAAGGGGACAGCCTGGGAATGGCTACACCTTC
CDR3: CASSERGQPGNGYTF
size: many
D: TRBD1
V: TRBV2
J: TRBJ1-2

DNA: TGTGCCAGCAGGAAAGCGGGAGAGCAGTACTTC
CDR3: CASRKAGEQYF
size: few
D: TRBD2
V: TRBV6-5
J: TRBJ2-7

DNA: TGTGCCAGCAGCCACGGCGTTTACGGGGACTCTGGAAACACCATATATTTT
CDR3: CASSHGVYGDSGNTIYF
size: few
D: .
V: TRBV9
J: TRBJ1-3

DNA: TGTGCCAGCGGACCTACTGAAGCTTTCTTT
CDR3: CASGPTEAFF
size: few
D: .
V: TRBV6-6
J: TRBJ1-1

DNA: TGTGCCAGCAGTTTCTTGGTGACCGAGGATCCCCTAAGAGCTTTCTTT
CDR3: CASSFLVTEDPLRAFF
size: many
D: .
V: TRBV12-3/TRBV12-4
J: TRBJ1-1

DNA: TGCAGCGTTGCAGGGTCGGGACAGGGATACCAAGAGACCCAGTACTTC
CDR3: CSVAGSGQGYQETQYF
size: many
D: TRBD1
V: TRBV29-1
J: TRBJ2-5

DNA: TGCGCCAGCAGCCCAGCGGGGACAGGGGGTCGCGAGCAGTTCTTC
CDR3: CASSPAGTGGREQFF
size: many
D: TRBD1
V: TRBV4-3
J: TRBJ2-1

DNA: TGTGCCAGCGGCTACGGGCTCTCCGGGGAGCTGTTTTTT
CDR3: CASGYGLSGELFF
size: few
D: .
V: TRBV7-9
J: TRBJ2-2

DNA: TGTGCCTCCAGCCGCGTGAGGGCTTATAGCACAGATACGCAGTATTTT
CDR3: CASSRVRAYSTDTQYF
size: few
D: .
V: TRBV11-2
J: TRBJ2-3

DNA: TGTGCCATCAGTGGGGGCCTTCGAGGCTACACCTTC
CDR3: CAISGGLRGYTF
size: many
D: .
V: TRBV10-3
J: TRBJ1-2

DNA: TGCGCCAGCAGCGCCCTTCTCCGGGGGCCCTACAATGAGCAGTTCTTC
CDR3: CASSALLRGPYNEQFF
size: .
D: .
V: TRBV4-3
J: TRBJ2-1

DNA: TGTGCCAGTAGTACCCTAACTCGAAACCAAGAGACCCAGTACTTC
CDR3: CASSTLTRNQETQYF
size: many
D: .
V: TRBV19
J: TRBJ2-5

DNA: TGTGCCAGCAGTTATTCTCGACAGGGTGGGTACGAGCAGTACTTC
CDR3: CASSYSRQGGYEQYF
size: many
D: TRBD1
V: TRBV6-5
J: TRBJ2-7